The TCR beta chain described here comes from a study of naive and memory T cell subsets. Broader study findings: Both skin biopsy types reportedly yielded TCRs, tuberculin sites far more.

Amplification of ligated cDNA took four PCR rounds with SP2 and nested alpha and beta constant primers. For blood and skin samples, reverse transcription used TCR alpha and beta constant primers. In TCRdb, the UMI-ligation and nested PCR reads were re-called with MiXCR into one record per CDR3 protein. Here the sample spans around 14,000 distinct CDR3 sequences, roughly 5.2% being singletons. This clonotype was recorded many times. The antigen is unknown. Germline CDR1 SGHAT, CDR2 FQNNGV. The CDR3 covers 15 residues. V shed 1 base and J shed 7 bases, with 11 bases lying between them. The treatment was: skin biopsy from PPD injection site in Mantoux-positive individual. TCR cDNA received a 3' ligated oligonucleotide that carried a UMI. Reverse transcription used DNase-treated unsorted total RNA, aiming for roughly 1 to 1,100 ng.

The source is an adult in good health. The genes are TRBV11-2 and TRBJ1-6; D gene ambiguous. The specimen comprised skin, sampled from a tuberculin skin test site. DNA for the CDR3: TGTGCCAGCAGCTTAGTAAGCGGAGGGAATTCACCCCTCCACTTT. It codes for CASSLVSGGNSPLHF.